This T cell receptor beta chain derives from a study of control samples from healthy donors and cancer patients. The repertoire was sequenced with immunoSEQ multiplex PCR; TCRdb's copy has only in-frame clones and lacks some. The sample lists 140,000 or so clones, more than 90% seen once, with 3.2% in the top ten. This CDR3 is 16 amino acids long. Trimming at V came to 0 bases and at J to 5 bases, leaving 9 bases not matched to a gene. CDR1 SGDLS and CDR2 YYNGEE come from the germline V gene. The chain recombines TRBV9 with TRBJ2-5, with TRBD2 identical over 8 bases. Sequencing input: blood. This receptor was obtained from a man aged 25-45 years in good health. Written as DNA, the CDR3 is TGTGCCAGCAGCGTAGTAGCGGGCGGGGGGCCCGAGACCCAGTACTTC. It is translated as CASSVVAGGGPETQYF.